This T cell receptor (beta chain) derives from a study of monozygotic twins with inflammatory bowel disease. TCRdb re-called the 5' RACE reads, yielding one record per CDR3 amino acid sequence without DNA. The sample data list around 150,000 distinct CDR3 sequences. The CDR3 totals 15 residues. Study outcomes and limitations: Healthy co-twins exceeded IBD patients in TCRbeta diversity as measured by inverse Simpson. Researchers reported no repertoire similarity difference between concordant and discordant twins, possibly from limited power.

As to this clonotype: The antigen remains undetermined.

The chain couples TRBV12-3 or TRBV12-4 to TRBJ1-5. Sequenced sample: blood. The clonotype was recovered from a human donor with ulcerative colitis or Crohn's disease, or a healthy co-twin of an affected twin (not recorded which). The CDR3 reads CASSFFASDFGPQHF.